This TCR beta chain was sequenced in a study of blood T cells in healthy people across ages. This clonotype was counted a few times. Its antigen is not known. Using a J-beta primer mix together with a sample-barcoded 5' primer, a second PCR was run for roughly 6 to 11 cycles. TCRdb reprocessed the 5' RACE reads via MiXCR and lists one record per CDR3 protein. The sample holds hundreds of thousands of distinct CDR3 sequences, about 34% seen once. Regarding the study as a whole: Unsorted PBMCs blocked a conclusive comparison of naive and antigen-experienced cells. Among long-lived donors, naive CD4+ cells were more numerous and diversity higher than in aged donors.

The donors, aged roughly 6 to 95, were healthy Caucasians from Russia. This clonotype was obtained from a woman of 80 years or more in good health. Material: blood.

The CDR3 DNA sequence: TGCAGCGCTCAAACTAACATGAACACTGAAGCTTTCTTT. Translation: CSAQTNMNTEAFF. The rearrangement joins TRBV29-1 to TRBJ1-1; unclear D gene. CDR1 and CDR2 from the germline V gene are SQVTM and ANQGSEA. The CDR3 contains 13 residues. Trimming took 7 bases from V and 0 from J, leaving 12 bases between them.